These 22 T cell receptor beta chains share one sample of origin, sequenced in a study of blood T cell repertoires in COVID-19. Generated by immunoSEQ multiplex PCR, the TCRdb table keeps only in-frame clones and is missing some. The sample records 200,000 to 300,000 clones, about nine tenths being singletons. Material: peripheral blood. Receptors originate from a man aged 25 to 40 with COVID-19, enrolled during active disease.

J is TRBJ2-7 and V is TRBV5-6; possible D gene TRBD2, 6 bases. Germline V gene lookup returns CDR1 SGHDT and CDR2 YYEEEE. This CDR3 spans 15 amino acids. Trimming removed 6 bases from V and 5 bases from J, with 21 bases in between. CDR3 in DNA: TGTGCCAGCACCAGGACGGGGGTGATTTATGACGAGCAGTACTTC. Translation gives CASTRTGVIYDEQYF.

The chain has TRBV10-3 and TRBJ1-2; maybe TRBD1 (5 bases). This CDR3 spans 13 amino acids. Germline V CDR1 and CDR2: ENHRY, SYGVKD. The V and J ends lost 2 bases and 2 bases respectively, with 6 bases between them. The CDR3 nucleotides read TGTGCCATCAGTGAGAAGGGGAACTATGGCTACACCTTC. The encoded protein is CAISEKGNYGYTF.

This sequence joins TRBV6-5 and TRBJ2-2; D not resolved. The V gene's germline CDR1 is MNHEY and CDR2 SVGAGI. The CDR3 is made up of 13 amino acids. Trimming stripped 7 bases from V and 4 bases from J, with 10 bases between. Here the CDR3 DNA reads TGTGCCAGCATTTGGAGCGCCACCGGGGAGCTGTTTTTT. Protein: CASIWSATGELFF.

The chain uses TRBV3-1 (or the pseudogene TRBV3-2) and TRBJ1-2, with a tentative D call TRBD1 (6 bases). Germline V CDR1 and CDR2: LGHDT, YNNKEL (reference sequence). The CDR3 covers 14 residues. V gave up 3 bases and J gave up 6 bases, with 14 bases separating them. The CDR3 sequence is CASSHMDRLNGYTF. DNA of the CDR3: TGTGCCAGCAGCCATATGGACAGATTAAATGGCTACACCTTC.

This rearrangement joins TRBV10-3 to TRBJ2-7, with 11 bases fitting TRBD1. The CDR3 contains 16 residues. The germline V gene encodes CDR1 ENHRY and CDR2 SYGVKD. Germline trimming cut 0 bases from V and 0 bases from J; bases unmatched to any gene: 1. This CDR3 reads CAISESGTGGSYEQYF. The CDR3, as DNA: TGTGCCATCAGTGAGTCAGGGACAGGGGGCTCCTACGAGCAGTACTTC.

This clone was picked up a small number of times. The rearrangement links TRBV7-9 to TRBJ2-3, with TRBD2 matching over 8 bases. The germline CDR1 and CDR2 sequences are SEHNR and FQNEAQ (reference sequence). V dropped 5 bases and J dropped 5; count of bases not matched to a gene: 9. The CDR3 loop spans 15 amino acids. CDR3 in amino acids: CASSAPRGAQDTQYF. In DNA form, the CDR3 reads TGTGCCAGCAGCGCGCCGCGGGGGGCCCAAGATACGCAGTATTTT.

The chain couples TRBV7-6 to TRBJ2-3; TRBD1 aligns across 7 bases. The CDR3 loop spans 14 amino acids. The V and J ends lost 3 bases and 5 bases, in that order; junction bases with no gene match: 5. CDR1 is SGHVS and CDR2 is FNYEAQ in the germline V gene. Here the CDR3 reads CASSFRQGRDTQYF. In DNA, the CDR3 is TGTGCCAGCAGCTTCCGACAGGGCAGAGATACGCAGTATTTT.

The chain has TRBV6-5 and TRBJ1-1, with D hard to call. Germline CDR1 and CDR2: MNHEY and SVGAGI. The CDR3 totals 12 residues. V was pared by 5 bases and J by 5 bases, with 9 bases between. DNA for the CDR3: TGTGCCAGCAGTCAGGCGGGGACTGAAGCTTTCTTT. Translation: CASSQAGTEAFF.

In this sample, this clone is medium-sized (0.01 to 0.1%). This rearrangement joins TRBV6-6 to TRBJ1-5; 9 bases match TRBD1. This CDR3 is built from 16 residues. With V trimmed by 2 bases and J by 4 bases, 6 bases remained unmatched. Per the germline V gene, CDR1 is MNHNY and CDR2 is SVGAGI (reference sequence). The CDR3 region has the DNA TGTGCCAGCAGTTACGAGGGACAGGGCCCAAATCAGCCCCAGCATTTT. Protein sequence: CASSYEGQGPNQPQHF.

The chain carries TRBV16 and TRBJ1-4, with 7 bases that match TRBD1. This CDR3 region has 15 residues. Germline lookup yields CDR1 KGHSY and CDR2 FQNENV. After removal of 1 base from V and 8 bases from J, the junction contained 7 bases not matched to a gene. This CDR3 is CASSQFEGAWEKLFF. CDR3 nucleotide sequence: TGTGCCAGCAGCCAATTCGAGGGGGCATGGGAAAAACTGTTTTTT.

V usage is TRBV7-9 and J usage is TRBJ1-1, with 8 bases aligning to TRBD1. The germline V gene encodes CDR1 SEHNR and CDR2 FQNEAQ (reference sequence). This CDR3 has 13 amino acids. With V trimmed by 6 bases and J by 8 bases, 8 bases remained unmatched. CDR3 residues: CASRGTGGAEAFF. CDR3 DNA: TGTGCCAGCAGGGGTACAGGGGGGGCCGAAGCTTTCTTT.

The chain carries TRBV10-3 and TRBJ2-7; TRBD2 matches at 10 bases. CDR3 size: 15 residues. The V and J ends lost 2 bases and 2 bases, in that order; junction bases with no gene match: 3. Germline V CDR1 and CDR2: ENHRY, SYGVKD. The CDR3 sequence: CAISETSGDPYEQYF. The CDR3, as DNA: TGTGCCATCAGTGAGACTAGCGGGGACCCCTACGAGCAGTACTTC.

The genes are TRBV27 and TRBJ1-5, with 9 bases fitting TRBD1. CDR1 is MNHEY, CDR2 SMNVEV, per germline (reference sequence). The CDR3 extends over 14 amino acids. J lost 7 bases, V lost 6 bases, and 7 bases had no gene match. CDR3 region: CASRGTGRLQPQHF. CDR3 in DNA: TGTGCCAGCAGGGGGACAGGGCGGCTGCAGCCCCAGCATTTT.

The chain has TRBV6-5 and TRBJ1-1; 7 bases match TRBD1. The CDR3 has 16 residues. Germline trimming cut 3 bases from V and 5 bases from J; bases unmatched to any gene: 12. In germline, CDR1 is MNHEY, CDR2 SVGAGI. This chain's CDR3 is CASSYLLAGGQTEAFF. CDR3 bases: TGTGCCAGCAGTTATCTTCTGGCAGGGGGGCAAACTGAAGCTTTCTTT.

This chain links TRBV9 with TRBJ1-5; D gene uncertain. The CDR3 runs to 15 residues. V was shortened by 3 bases and J by 3 bases, with 13 bases between the two germline ends. Germline CDR1 reads SGDLS; CDR2 reads YYNGEE. CDR3 residues: CASSAGPTINQPQHF. The CDR3 nucleotides read TGTGCCAGCAGCGCCGGACCGACTATCAATCAGCCCCAGCATTTT.

This CDR3 reads CASSLGGALETQYF. For the CDR3, the DNA is TGTGCCAGCAGCTTAGGTGGAGCCCTGGAGACCCAGTACTTC. The chain links TRBV7-9 to TRBJ2-5; D unresolved. CDR1 and CDR2 (germline): SEHNR, FQNEAQ (reference sequence). The CDR3 contains 14 residues. V lost 1 base to trimming and J lost 5 bases, with 11 bases between them.

This chain connects TRBV6-5 to TRBJ2-7; D is possibly TRBD2 (5 bases). CDR1 and CDR2 from the germline V gene are MNHEY and SVGAGI. V shed 2 bases and J shed 4 bases, with 9 bases lying between them. This CDR3 comprises 13 residues. CDR3 in amino acids: CASSYAWEYEQYF. CDR3 nucleotide sequence: TGTGCCAGCAGTTACGCCTGGGAGTACGAGCAGTACTTC.

The rearrangement uses TRBV7-9 and TRBJ2-7, with 9 bases aligning to TRBD1. Germline values: CDR1 SEHNR, CDR2 FQNEAQ (reference sequence). The CDR3 consists of 16 residues. Trimming took 5 bases from V and 3 from J; bases not matched to a gene: 11. CDR3 residues: CASSHPGGQGGYEQYF. The CDR3, as DNA: TGTGCCAGCAGCCATCCAGGGGGACAGGGAGGCTACGAGCAGTACTTC.

The chain carries TRBV7-2 and TRBJ2-2; 8 bases map to TRBD1. Germline CDR1 and CDR2: SGHTA and FQGNSA. V was clipped by 5 bases and J by 5 bases; unmatched bases: 7. The CDR3 length is 15 residues. The CDR3 region has the DNA TGTGCCAGCAGCCCGACAGGGGCCAGGACCGGGGAGCTGTTTTTT. This gives the protein CASSPTGARTGELFF.

The V and J genes are TRBV5-4 and TRBJ2-2; weak D call: TRBD2 (5 bases). V lost 10 bases, J lost 0 bases, and 13 bases lay in between. The length of the CDR3 is 14 residues. Germline CDR1 is SGHNT and CDR2 is YYREEE (reference sequence). CDR3 in amino acids: CADSEGTNTGELFF. As DNA, the CDR3 is TGTGCCGATTCAGAGGGAACGAACACCGGGGAGCTGTTTTTT.

This sequence joins TRBV6-5 and TRBJ2-7; 8 bases are shared with TRBD1. The germline V gene has CDR1 MNHEY and CDR2 SVGAGI. CDR3 length equals 13 residues. Trimming removed 5 bases from V and 6 bases from J; junction bases left unmatched: 6. The CDR3 DNA sequence: TGTGCCAGCAGTATGACAGGGGATGGCGAGCAGTACTTC. This translates into CASSMTGDGEQYF.

The J gene is TRBJ1-1, the V gene TRBV11-2, with D unresolved. The CDR3 is made up of 19 amino acids. In germline, CDR1 is SGHAT, CDR2 FQNNGV. Trimming shortened V by 3 bases and J by 1 base, and 24 bases separated the two germline ends. CDR3 residues: CASSFRSAFLGRENTEAFF. As DNA, the CDR3 is TGTGCCAGCAGCTTTAGATCGGCGTTCCTAGGGCGGGAGAACACTGAAGCTTTCTTT.